The present entry profiles one TCR beta chain with its context. What it recognizes is unknown. Assay: immunoSEQ multiplex PCR; the TCRdb copy retains only in-frame clones and omits some. Found here are about 69,000 clones, approximately 90% of them singletons; the top ten hold 2.5% to 3%. These data are taken from a study of OX40 agonist ivuxolimab in advanced cancers. Study-level background: Partial responses were seen in three patients, one with hepatocellular carcinoma and two with cutaneous melanoma.

Germline CDR1 SEHNR, CDR2 FQNEAQ (reference sequence). V lost 5 bases and J 0 bases, leaving 17 bases between the germline ends. This CDR3 spans 16 amino acids. Study conclusions and caveats: Compared with CD4+, CD8+ T cells on average had more expanded clones.

This clonotype was obtained from an adult with an advanced solid tumor such as melanoma, head and neck, liver or kidney cancer. The starting material was CD4+ or CD8+ T cells sorted from blood, obtained in a trial of the OX40 agonist ivuxolimab. The rearrangement uses TRBV7-9 and TRBJ2-7; possibly TRBD2 for D (6 bases). CDR3 coding DNA: TGTGCCAGCAGCCCGAGACAGTTGGGGGGCTCCTACGAGCAGTACTTC. It encodes CASSPRQLGGSYEQYF.